The rows below give T cell receptor beta chains drawn from one sample of a study of response to subunit inactivated influenza vaccine. TCRdb passed the RT-PCR reads through MiXCR, listing each CDR3 protein once. The table lists roughly 670,000 distinct CDR3 sequences, around 15% of them singletons. Sequenced here: PBMCs from blood, sampled 14 to 15 days before vaccination. These receptors all stem from a man aged 50-60 years who received an inactivated influenza vaccine. Each CDR3 is given with its conserved first and last residue. Each record gives: V gene, J gene, clone size, D gene, CDR3 protein, CDR3 DNA. A D gene is named only where the DNA matches it firmly. Some rows have no size entry. The others give once, few or many, or a class for an expanded clone.

>TRBV29-1|TRBJ2-2|NA|NA
CSAQGEDNTGELFF
TGCAGCGCCCAGGGTGAAGACAACACCGGGGAGCTGTTTTTT
>TRBV5-1|TRBJ2-7|many|NA
CASSFSGVSGYEQYF
TGCGCCAGCAGCTTCTCAGGAGTCTCGGGCTACGAGCAGTACTTC
>TRBV12-3/TRBV12-4|TRBJ1-6|NA|NA
CASSFQLASPLHF
TGTGCCAGCAGCTTCCAATTAGCATCACCCCTCCACTTT
>TRBV7-2|TRBJ2-7|many|NA
CASSPTGGRYEQYF
TGTGCCAGCAGCCCTACCGGGGGTAGATACGAGCAGTACTTC
>TRBV10-2|TRBJ2-7|NA|NA
CASGAAGSGDEQYF
TGCGCCAGCGGGGCAGCGGGCTCAGGGGACGAGCAGTACTTC
>TRBV24-1|TRBJ2-1|NA|NA
CATSDLYGTENEQFF
TGTGCCACCAGTGATTTGTACGGGACCGAGAATGAGCAGTTCTTC
>TRBV27|TRBJ2-2|NA|NA
CASSLWAQAYTGELFF
TGTGCCAGCAGTTTATGGGCGCAGGCCTACACCGGGGAGCTGTTTTTT
>TRBV6-2/TRBV6-3|TRBJ2-5|NA|NA
CASSQGYETQYF
TGTGCCAGCAGTCAGGGTTACGAGACCCAGTACTTC
>TRBV11-2|TRBJ1-4|NA|NA
CASSPPGNENLFF
TGTGCCAGCAGCCCCCCGGGTAATGAAAACCTGTTTTTT
>TRBV10-3|TRBJ2-3|few|NA
CAISESNPNTDTQYF
TGTGCCATCAGTGAGTCGAACCCGAACACAGATACGCAGTATTTT
>TRBV28|TRBJ2-5|NA|NA
CASSPRPETQYF
TGTGCCAGCAGTCCCCGACCAGAGACCCAGTACTTC
>TRBV15|TRBJ2-5|few|TRBD1
CATSQKTGFQETQYF
TGTGCCACCAGCCAAAAGACAGGGTTCCAAGAGACCCAGTACTTC
>TRBV11-2|TRBJ2-5|NA|NA
CASSLGRQQGTQYF
TGTGCCAGCAGCTTAGGACGCCAACAAGGGACCCAGTACTTC
>TRBV5-1|TRBJ2-5|NA|TRBD1
CASSNGDSQETQYF
TGCGCCAGCAGCAACGGGGACAGTCAAGAGACCCAGTACTTC
>TRBV20-1|TRBJ1-1|many|NA
CSARLARGKRTEAFF
TGCAGTGCTAGACTGGCAAGGGGGAAGCGCACTGAAGCTTTCTTT
>TRBV11-2|TRBJ2-6|few|NA
CASSFYRVTLSSGANVLTF
TGTGCCAGCAGCTTCTACAGGGTGACTCTCTCTTCTGGGGCCAACGTCCTGACTTTC
>TRBV4-2|TRBJ2-1|NA|TRBD1
CASSQDLRDRGYNEQFF
TGTGCCAGCAGCCAAGATCTAAGGGACAGGGGATACAATGAGCAGTTCTTC
>TRBV10-3|TRBJ2-7|few|TRBD1
CAIGGQGPYEQYF
TGTGCCATCGGAGGACAGGGACCCTACGAGCAGTACTTC
>TRBV12-3/TRBV12-4|TRBJ1-1|many|NA
CASTSLGGTEAFF
TGTGCCAGCACCTCTTTGGGGGGCACTGAAGCTTTCTTT
>TRBV19|TRBJ2-1|few|NA
CASSNGGEQFF
TGTGCCAGTAGTAACGGGGGTGAGCAGTTCTTC
>TRBV10-3|TRBJ2-1|NA|NA
CAISEFSSSYNEQFF
TGTGCCATCAGTGAGTTCTCGAGCTCCTACAATGAGCAGTTCTTC
>TRBV4-2|TRBJ2-3|NA|NA
CASSQDYSRVSDTQYF
TGTGCCAGCAGCCAAGATTACAGTCGGGTATCAGATACGCAGTATTTT
>TRBV4-2|TRBJ2-3|NA|TRBD2
CASSQDLAVGTRTDTQYF
TGTGCCAGCAGCCAAGATCTAGCGGTCGGGACCCGCACAGATACGCAGTATTTT
>TRBV20-1|TRBJ2-7|NA|NA
CSAVGTEVGGKIYEQYF
TGCAGTGCTGTCGGGACAGAGGTAGGGGGGAAAATCTACGAGCAGTACTTC
>TRBV27|TRBJ2-7|NA|TRBD2
CASSYLADAYEQYF
TGTGCCAGCAGTTATCTAGCGGACGCCTACGAGCAGTACTTC
>TRBV29-1|TRBJ2-1|many|TRBD2
CSATLSTSGWGNEQFF
TGCAGCGCTACCCTTTCGACTAGCGGGTGGGGGAATGAGCAGTTCTTC
>TRBV2|TRBJ2-3|NA|TRBD2
CASGLAGALIGTQYF
TGTGCCAGCGGTCTAGCGGGGGCCCTAATAGGGACGCAGTATTTT
>TRBV7-2|TRBJ2-2|few|NA
CASSLARIGELFF
TGTGCCAGCAGCTTAGCTAGAATCGGGGAGCTGTTTTTT
>TRBV5-1|TRBJ2-1|many|NA
CASSLEVGRNEQFF
TGCGCCAGCAGCTTGGAGGTAGGGAGGAATGAGCAGTTCTTC
>TRBV4-2|TRBJ2-5|few|TRBD2
CASSQDTAGEETQYF
TGTGCCAGCAGCCAAGATACAGCGGGAGAAGAGACCCAGTACTTC
>TRBV3-1|TRBJ2-1|few|TRBD2
CASSPYSGSTYNEQFF
TGTGCCAGCAGCCCCTATAGCGGGAGTACCTACAATGAGCAGTTCTTC